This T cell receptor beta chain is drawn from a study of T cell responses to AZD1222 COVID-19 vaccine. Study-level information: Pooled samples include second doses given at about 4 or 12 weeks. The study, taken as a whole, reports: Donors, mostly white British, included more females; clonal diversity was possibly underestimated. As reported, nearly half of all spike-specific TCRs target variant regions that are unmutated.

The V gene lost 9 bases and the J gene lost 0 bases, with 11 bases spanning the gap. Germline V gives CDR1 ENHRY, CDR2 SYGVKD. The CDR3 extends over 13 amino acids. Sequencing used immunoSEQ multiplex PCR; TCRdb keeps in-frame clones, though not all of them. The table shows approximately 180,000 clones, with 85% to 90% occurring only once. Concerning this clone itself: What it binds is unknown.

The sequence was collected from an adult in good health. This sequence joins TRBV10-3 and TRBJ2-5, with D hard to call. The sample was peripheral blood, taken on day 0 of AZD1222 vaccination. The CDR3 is CAISRANQETQYF. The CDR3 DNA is TGTGCCATTTCAAGAGCGAACCAAGAGACCCAGTACTTC.